This paragraph covers one T cell receptor (beta chain) sequence. The antigen is unknown. This entry belongs to a study of cytomegalovirus exposure and HLA in healthy donors. Regarding the study as a whole: Follow-up analysis later connected one missense variant in DCLRE1C with trimming of TCR beta V- and J-genes. Accurate prediction of most subjects' HLA-A and HLA-B alleles from TCR beta sequences was reported. Both high specificity and high sensitivity reportedly marked the classifier's diagnosis of cytomegalovirus status.

The PCR ran on 60 Vbeta and 13 Jbeta primers. Using immunoSEQ multiplex PCR, the repertoire was profiled, and TCRdb retains in-frame clones only, with some absent. Of some 98,000 clones in the sample, roughly 81% were seen once. Sampled while nominally healthy, donors likely had unrecorded immune exposures. The CDR3 is 14 amino acids. Trimming removed 4 bases at V and 0 bases at J, with 9 bases between. The germline V gene encodes CDR1 SEHNR and CDR2 FQNEAQ (reference sequence). The receptor comes from a man aged 35 to 55 in good health and CMV-seronegative. The source material was PBMCs. This rearrangement joins TRBV7-9 to TRBJ1-2; unclear D gene. CDR3 DNA sequence: TGTGCCAGCAGCTCGGACTTAGCTAACTATGGCTACACCTTC. It specifies CASSSDLANYGYTF. The entire variable domain, with the rest obtained from reference TRBV7-9 and TRBJ1-2, is as follows: DTGVSQNPRHKITKRGQNVTFRCDPISEHNRLYWYRQTLGQGPEFLTYFQNEAQLEKSRLLSDRFSAERPKGSFSTLEIQRTEQGDSAMYLCASSSDLANYGYTFGSGTRLTVV.